This T cell receptor (beta chain) stems from a study of blood T cell repertoires in COVID-19. Study-wide context: From the United States, Italy and Spain came samples of acute and convalescent COVID-19. Sources were T cells, B-cell-depleted T cells, or PBMCs; the material itself was cDNA or gDNA.

TCRdb's table, derived via immunoSEQ multiplex PCR, lists solely in-frame clones and lacks some. The sample lists 40,000 or so clones, less than 80% occurring once. The CDR3 is 16 residues long. Losses at the gene ends were 4 bases for V and 1 base for J; bases not matched to a gene: 5. CDR1 is SGHDT and CDR2 is YYEEEE in the germline V gene. The Seattle patients joined while their infection was active and were tracked longitudinally afterward. The TCR originated in a man between 65 and 80 years old with COVID-19, enrolled during active disease. Sequenced: peripheral blood. The V call is TRBV5-6, the J call TRBJ2-3; 11 nucleotides align to TRBD2. CDR3 coding DNA: TGTGCCAGCAGCGGGGGACTAGCGGCAGGCACAGATACGCAGTATTTT. This encodes CASSGGLAAGTDTQYF.